The 19 T cell receptor beta chains given below trace back to one sample, sequenced in a study of T cell changes during pregnancy in multiple sclerosis. TCRdb's copy holds only in-frame clones and misses some; the assay was immunoSEQ multiplex PCR. The table shows over 65,000 clones, with approximately 93% occurring only once. Specimen: peripheral blood, collected in the first trimester of pregnancy. The source of these receptors is a female donor with multiple sclerosis, enrolled in a pregnancy study.

The chain carries TRBV19 and TRBJ1-3; D gene unclear. The ends were cut back, 7 bases at V and 0 bases at J, with 10 bases in the middle. The CDR3 covers 14 residues. From germline, CDR1 is LNHDA and CDR2 SQIVND (reference sequence). CDR3 nucleotide sequence: TGTGCCAGTACCCTCCGGAGCTCTGGAAACACCATATATTTT. Translated: CASTLRSSGNTIYF.

The chain recombines TRBV4-3 with TRBJ2-7, with a weak D call TRBD1 (7 bases). Germline V gene sequence: CDR1 LGHNA, CDR2 YSLEER. Trimming removed 1 base at V and 3 bases at J, with 13 bases between. The CDR3 runs to 15 residues. The CDR3 loop reads CASSQGSRGDYEQYF. The CDR3, as DNA: TGCGCCAGCAGCCAAGGGTCCAGGGGGGACTACGAGCAGTACTTC.

The chain couples TRBV5-5 to TRBJ2-1; D perhaps matches TRBD2 (5 bases). Germline V gene lookup returns CDR1 SGHKS and CDR2 YYEKEE (reference sequence). V lost 4 bases to trimming and J lost 6 bases, with 8 bases between them. The CDR3 has 12 amino acids. The CDR3 protein is CASSGLANEQFF. CDR3 coding DNA: TGTGCCAGCAGCGGGCTAGCCAATGAGCAGTTCTTC.

The J gene is TRBJ2-7, the V gene TRBV7-9; 9 bases line up with TRBD2. In germline, CDR1 is SEHNR, CDR2 FQNEAQ (reference sequence). The CDR3 totals 12 residues. V shed 5 bases and J 6 bases; nucleotides not matched to a gene: 2. In DNA, the CDR3 is TGTGCCAGCAGCCAGACTAGCGGCGAGCAGTACTTC. Encoded protein: CASSQTSGEQYF.

The genes are TRBV5-1 and TRBJ1-2, with D hard to call. This CDR3 comprises 13 residues. Germline V gene lookup returns CDR1 SGHRS and CDR2 YFSETQ. V was trimmed by 4 bases and J by 3 bases, leaving 10 bases between them. CDR3 sequence reads: CASSRGFDYGYTF. Here the CDR3 DNA reads TGCGCCAGCAGCAGAGGTTTTGACTATGGCTACACCTTC.

The CDR3 protein is CASSQTGYHEQYF. CDR3 nucleotides: TGTGCCAGCAGTCAAACAGGTTACCACGAGCAGTACTTC. The chain uses TRBV27 and TRBJ2-7; perhaps TRBD1 as D (5 bases). The CDR3 covers 13 residues. The V end lost 5 bases, the J end lost 5 bases, and 13 bases lay between the germline ends. Germline V lookup: CDR1 MNHEY, CDR2 SMNVEV (reference sequence).

The V call is TRBV10-3, the J call TRBJ2-7; TRBD1 agrees at 10 bases. The CDR3 contains 16 residues. With V trimmed by 11 bases and J by 3 bases, 16 bases remained unmatched. Germline V CDR1 and CDR2: ENHRY, SYGVKD. This CDR3 reads CAAGRARTGGGYEQYF. The CDR3, as DNA: TGTGCCGCGGGAAGGGCCCGGACAGGGGGGGGCTACGAGCAGTACTTC.

The rearrangement uses TRBV30 and TRBJ2-1, with 7 bases lining up with TRBD2. This CDR3 spans 12 amino acids. The germline V gene encodes CDR1 GTSNPN and CDR2 SVGIG (reference sequence). With V trimmed by 5 bases and J by 8 bases, 6 bases remained unmatched. Here the CDR3 reads CAWGLVRYEQFF. CDR3 nucleotide sequence: TGTGCCTGGGGACTAGTAAGGTATGAGCAGTTCTTC. Together with reference TRBV30 and TRBJ2-1, the CDR3 gives the full variable domain: SQTIHQWPATLVQPVGSPLSLECTVEGTSNPNLYWYRQAAGRGLQLLFYSVGIGQISSEVPQNLSASRPQDRQFILSSKKLLLSDSGFYLCAWGLVRYEQFFGPGTRLTVL.

This clone was recorded once. The gene calls are TRBV19 and TRBJ2-7, with TRBD1 matching over 8 bases. With V trimmed by 3 bases and J by 4 bases, 17 bases remained unmatched. The germline CDR1 and CDR2 sequences are LNHDA and SQIVND (reference sequence). CDR3 size: 18 residues. CDR3 sequence (DNA): TGTGCCAGTAGTATCCGCGTCGGCCTCAGGGGGCGCGGATACGAGCAGTACTTC. It encodes CASSIRVGLRGRGYEQYF.

The V and J genes are TRBV6-5 and TRBJ1-2; D is uncertain. V dropped 0 bases and J dropped 8 bases, with 16 bases sitting between them. The CDR3 consists of 15 residues. Germline V lookup: CDR1 MNHEY, CDR2 SVGAGI. In DNA, the CDR3 is TGTGCCAGCAGTTACTCGACCCACGGGAGGGTCGGCTACACCTTC. It codes for CASSYSTHGRVGYTF.

The V gene is TRBV18, the J gene TRBJ1-6, with 11 bases aligning to TRBD1. Unmatched junction bases numbered 5, after V lost 3 bases and J lost 10 bases. This CDR3 region has 15 residues. Germline V gene lookup returns CDR1 KGHSH and CDR2 LQKENI. The CDR3 protein is CASSPRGQGGSPLHF. Written as DNA, the CDR3 is TGTGCCAGCTCACCCCGGGGACAGGGGGGATCACCCCTCCACTTT.

The rearrangement links TRBV27 to TRBJ2-1; 8 positions match TRBD1. The V and J ends lost 5 bases and 9 bases, in that order; junction bases with no gene match: 12. Looked up from germline, CDR1 is MNHEY and CDR2 is SMNVEV (reference sequence). This CDR3 has 15 amino acids. This CDR3 reads CASSDRGPKLGEQFF. The CDR3 DNA follows: TGTGCCAGCAGTGACAGGGGTCCGAAATTGGGTGAGCAGTTCTTC.

The chain has TRBV7-2 and TRBJ2-3; no firm D call. With 1 base removed from V and 1 base from J, the gap between germline ends came to 12 bases. Per germline, CDR1 SGHTA and CDR2 FQGNSA. The CDR3 is 16 residues long. The CDR3 loop reads CASSLGGGPGTDTQYF. The CDR3 bases are TGTGCCAGCAGCTTAGGAGGCGGCCCCGGCACAGATACGCAGTATTTT.

V gene TRBV6-1 combines with J gene TRBJ1-5; 11 bases are shared with TRBD1. V shed 8 bases, J shed 7 bases, and the junction held 4 bases outside the gene matches. This CDR3 comprises 13 residues. The germline V gene encodes CDR1 MNHNS and CDR2 SASEGT. CDR3 protein: CASERDRGQPQHF. In DNA form, the CDR3 reads TGTGCCAGCGAACGGGACAGGGGGCAGCCCCAGCATTTT.

A few counts support this clone. This sequence joins TRBV29-1 and TRBJ1-1; 7 positions agree with TRBD1. The CDR3 extends over 13 amino acids. V trimming: 7 bases; J trimming: 1 base; junction bases outside the gene matches: 6. The germline gives CDR1 SQVTM, CDR2 ANQGSEA. The CDR3 region has the DNA TGCAGCGCGACAGGGAGGACGAACACTGAAGCTTTCTTT. It specifies CSATGRTNTEAFF.

The rearrangement uses TRBV5-1 and TRBJ1-2, with D possibly TRBD1 on 6 matching bases. The germline V gene encodes CDR1 SGHRS and CDR2 YFSETQ. The V gene lost 4 bases and the J gene lost 8 bases, with 15 bases spanning the gap. The CDR3 loop spans 13 amino acids. The CDR3 nucleotides are TGCGCCAGCAGCCACCTATCAGGGGAAGGCTACACCTTC. The encoded protein is CASSHLSGEGYTF.

The chain links TRBV5-4 to TRBJ1-1; 7 bases are a match to TRBD1. Losses at the gene ends were 4 bases for V and 3 bases for J; bases not matched to a gene: 6. The CDR3 is 14 residues long. Germline-derived CDR1 and CDR2 are SGHNT and YYREEE (reference sequence). CDR3 region: CASSPDRAYTEAFF. The DNA of the CDR3 is TGTGCCAGCAGCCCAGACAGGGCTTACACTGAAGCTTTCTTT.

V and J are TRBV7-2 and TRBJ1-3; 9 bases fit TRBD1. Germline CDR1 and CDR2: SGHTA and FQGNSA. Trimming cost V 1 base and J 6 bases; bases outside gene matches: 4. The CDR3 consists of 15 residues. CDR3 nucleotides: TGTGCCAGCAGCTTAGTGGGACAGGGAGCAAACACCATATATTTT. It translates to CASSLVGQGANTIYF.

The rearrangement joins TRBV6-4 to TRBJ2-3, with 9 bases identical to TRBD2. J lost 2 bases, V lost 3 bases, and 6 bases had no gene match. Germline V lookup: CDR1 MRHNA, CDR2 SNTAGT. The CDR3 is 16 residues long. CDR3 sequence: CASSDVAGAYTDTQYF. The CDR3, as DNA: TGTGCCAGCAGTGATGTAGCGGGGGCCTACACAGATACGCAGTATTTT.